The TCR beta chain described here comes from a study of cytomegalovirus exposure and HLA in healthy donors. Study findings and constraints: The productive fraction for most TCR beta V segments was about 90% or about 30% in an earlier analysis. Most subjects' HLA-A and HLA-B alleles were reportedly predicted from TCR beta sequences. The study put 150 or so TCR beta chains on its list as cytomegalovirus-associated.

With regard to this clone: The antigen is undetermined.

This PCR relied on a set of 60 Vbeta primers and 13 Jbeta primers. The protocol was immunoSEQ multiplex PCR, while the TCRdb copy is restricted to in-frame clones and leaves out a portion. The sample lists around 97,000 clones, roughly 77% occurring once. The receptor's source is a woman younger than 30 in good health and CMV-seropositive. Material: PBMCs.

This CDR3 is CASSDDRVGGYTF. CDR3 DNA sequence: TGTGCCAGCAGTGACGACAGGGTAGGAGGCTACACCTTC. The V gene is TRBV6-5, the J gene TRBJ1-2, with 7 bases aligning to TRBD1. V trimming: 5 bases; J trimming: 8 bases; junction bases outside the gene matches: 8. This CDR3 contains 13 residues. Germline CDR1 is MNHEY and CDR2 is SVGAGI.